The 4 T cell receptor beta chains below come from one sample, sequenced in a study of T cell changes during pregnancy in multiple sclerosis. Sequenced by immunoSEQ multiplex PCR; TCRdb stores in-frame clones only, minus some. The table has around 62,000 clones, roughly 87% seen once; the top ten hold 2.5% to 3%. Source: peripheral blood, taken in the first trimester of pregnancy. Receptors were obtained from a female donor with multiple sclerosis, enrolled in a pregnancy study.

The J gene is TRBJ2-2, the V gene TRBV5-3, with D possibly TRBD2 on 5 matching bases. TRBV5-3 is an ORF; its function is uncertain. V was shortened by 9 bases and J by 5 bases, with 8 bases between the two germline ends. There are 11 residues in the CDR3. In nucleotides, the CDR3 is TGTGCCACCCCGGGAACCGGGGAGCTGTTTTTT. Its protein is CATPGTGELFF.

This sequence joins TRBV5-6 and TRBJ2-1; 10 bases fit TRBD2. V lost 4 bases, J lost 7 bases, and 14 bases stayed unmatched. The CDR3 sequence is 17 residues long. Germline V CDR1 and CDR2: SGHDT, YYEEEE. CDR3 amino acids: CASSPYLIAGGENEQFF. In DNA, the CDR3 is TGTGCCAGCAGCCCGTACCTAATAGCGGGGGGAGAAAATGAGCAGTTCTTC.

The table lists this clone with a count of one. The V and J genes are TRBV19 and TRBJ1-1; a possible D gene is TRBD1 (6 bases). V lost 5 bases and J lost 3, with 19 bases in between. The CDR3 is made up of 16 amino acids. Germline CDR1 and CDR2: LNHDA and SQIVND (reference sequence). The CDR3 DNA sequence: TGTGCCAGTAGTTTCAGATCAGGGGCTGGTGACACTGAAGCTTTCTTT. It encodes CASSFRSGAGDTEAFF.

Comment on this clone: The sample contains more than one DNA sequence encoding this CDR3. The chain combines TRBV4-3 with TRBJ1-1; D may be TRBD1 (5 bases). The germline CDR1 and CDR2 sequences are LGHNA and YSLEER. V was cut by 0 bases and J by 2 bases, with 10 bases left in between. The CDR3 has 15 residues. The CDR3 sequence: CASSQDGGFNTEAFF. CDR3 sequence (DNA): TGCGCCAGCAGCCAAGATGGGGGGTTTAACACTGAAGCTTTCTTT.